This TCR beta chain was identified during a study of Graves' ophthalmopathy and Graves' hyperthyroidism. Using RNA transcripts, the TCR beta CDR3 regions were amplified. HTBI primers served in a first-round RT-PCR, which a second-round multiplex PCR followed. TCRdb processed the multiplex PCR reads anew with MiXCR; each CDR3 protein has one entry. The profile covers about 1.1 million distinct CDR3 sequences, with roughly 35% appearing a single time and 11% taken by the ten largest. The germline V and J ends were trimmed by 3 bases and 0 bases, with 9 bases remaining between them. CDR1 is MNHEY and CDR2 is SVGAGI in the germline V gene. The CDR3 is made up of 14 amino acids. Researchers turned away patients with other autoimmune diseases, uncontrolled infections, pregnancy or lactation.

The chain carries TRBV6-5 and TRBJ2-7, with D possibly TRBD2 on 6 matching bases. The sequence derives from an adult man with Graves' hyperthyroidism. The sample consisted of peripheral blood or thyroid tissue (not recorded which). CDR3 DNA: TGTGCCAGCAGTTATCGGGAGATCTCCTACGAGCAGTACTTC. Its protein product is CASSYREISYEQYF.